This T cell receptor beta chain was recovered during a study of blood T cell repertoires in COVID-19. Study in general: Samples representing acute and convalescent COVID-19 were sourced from the United States, Italy and Spain. T cells, B-cell-depleted T cells, or PBMCs supplied cDNA or gDNA.

Germline CDR1 LGHNA, CDR2 YSLEER. The CDR3 extends over 15 amino acids. The V end was cut by 0 bases, the J end by 5 bases, with 13 bases between. Per the original data handling: Amplification from reference gene primers served as the basis for estimated nucleated cell counts. Using immunoSEQ multiplex PCR, the repertoire was profiled, and TCRdb retains in-frame clones only, with some absent. For V, J and clone size, that table is used; D and trimming come from the DNA. The sample comprises fewer than 200,000 clones, 65% to 90% of which are singletons, and 8% to 10% rests with the top ten. This chain connects TRBV4-3 to TRBJ1-2; maybe TRBD1 (6 bases). Sequencing input: peripheral blood. This TCR was recovered from a man aged 50 to 60 with active or convalescent COVID-19. The CDR3 sequence: CASSQDLQGPYGYTF. The CDR3 DNA reads TGCGCCAGCAGCCAAGATCTACAGGGACCGTATGGCTACACCTTC.